What follows is one T cell receptor beta chain and its context. Some clones are missing from TCRdb's copy, which holds only in-frame ones; the method was immunoSEQ multiplex PCR. Of over 35,000 clones in the sample, 85% to 95% are singletons; the top ten hold 3% to 3.5%. These data belong to a study of cytomegalovirus exposure and HLA in healthy donors. In the study overall: The 120 or so validation repertoires used the same platform as the roughly 620 first-cohort repertoires, a later analysis reported.

The specimen was PBMCs. This receptor was taken from a man aged 18 to 30 in good health and CMV-seronegative.

Written as DNA, the CDR3 is TGTGCCAGCACCCGTCTAGGGACTAGCGGGACCGGGGAGCTGTTTTTT. Translated: CASTRLGTSGTGELFF. The chain links TRBV28 to TRBJ2-2, with 12 bases that match TRBD2. The CDR3 is made up of 16 amino acids. Germline V gene lookup returns CDR1 MDHEN and CDR2 SYDVKM. V shed 7 bases, J shed 5 bases, and the junction held 8 bases outside the gene matches.